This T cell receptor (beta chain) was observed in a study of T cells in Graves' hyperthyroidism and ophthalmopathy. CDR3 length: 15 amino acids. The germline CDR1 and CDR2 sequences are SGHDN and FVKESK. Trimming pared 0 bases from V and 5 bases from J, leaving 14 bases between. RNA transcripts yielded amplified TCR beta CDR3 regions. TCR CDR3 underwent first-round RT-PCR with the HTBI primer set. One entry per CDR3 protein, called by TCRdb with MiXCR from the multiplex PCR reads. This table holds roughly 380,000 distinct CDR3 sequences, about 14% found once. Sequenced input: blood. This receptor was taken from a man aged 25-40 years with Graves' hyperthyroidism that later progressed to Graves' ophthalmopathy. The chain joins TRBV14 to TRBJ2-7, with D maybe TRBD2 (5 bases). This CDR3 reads CASSQEVGGRNEQYF. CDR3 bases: TGTGCCAGCAGCCAAGAAGTGGGCGGGCGGAACGAGCAGTACTTC. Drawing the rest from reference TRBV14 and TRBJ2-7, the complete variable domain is EAGVTQFPSHSVIEKGQTVTLRCDPISGHDNLYWYRRVMGKEIKFLLHFVKESKQDESGMPNNRFLAERTGGTYSTLKVQPAELEDSGVYFCASSQEVGGRNEQYFGPGTRLTVT.